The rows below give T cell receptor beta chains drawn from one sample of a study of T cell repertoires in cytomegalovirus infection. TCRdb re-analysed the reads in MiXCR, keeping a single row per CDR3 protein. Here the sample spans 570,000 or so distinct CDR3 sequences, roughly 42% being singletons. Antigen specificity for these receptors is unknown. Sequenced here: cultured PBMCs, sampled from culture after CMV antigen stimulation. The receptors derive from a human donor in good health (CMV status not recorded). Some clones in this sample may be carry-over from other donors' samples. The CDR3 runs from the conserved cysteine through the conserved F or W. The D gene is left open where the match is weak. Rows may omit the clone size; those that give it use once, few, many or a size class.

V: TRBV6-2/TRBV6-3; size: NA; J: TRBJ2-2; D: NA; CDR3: CATGASPSAGELFF; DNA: TGTGCCACGGGGGCGTCCCCTAGTGCCGGGGAGCTGTTTTTT
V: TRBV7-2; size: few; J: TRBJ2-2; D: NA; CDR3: CASSSRTTGELFF; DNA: TGTGCCAGCAGCTCTCGTACCACCGGGGAGCTGTTTTTT
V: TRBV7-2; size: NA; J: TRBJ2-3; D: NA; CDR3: CASSFSQGPNTQYF; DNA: TGTGCCAGCAGCTTTTCGCAGGGCCCAAATACGCAGTATTTT
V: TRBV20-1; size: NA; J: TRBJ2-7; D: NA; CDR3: CSARPKRDWYEQYF; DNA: TGCAGTGCTAGACCCAAGCGAGACTGGTACGAGCAGTACTTC
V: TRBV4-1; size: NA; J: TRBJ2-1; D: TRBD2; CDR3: CASSRRLAETYNEQFF; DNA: TGCGCCAGCAGTCGAAGACTAGCGGAGACCTACAATGAGCAGTTCTTC
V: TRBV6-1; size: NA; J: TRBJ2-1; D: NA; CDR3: CASSDFGSYNEQFF; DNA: TGTGCCAGCAGTGATTTCGGTTCCTACAATGAGCAGTTCTTC
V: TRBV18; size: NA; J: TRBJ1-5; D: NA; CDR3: CASSPTLGRTRGNYSNQPQHF; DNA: TGTGCCAGCTCACCTACTCTGGGACGGACAAGGGGGAACTATAGCAATCAGCCCCAGCATTTT
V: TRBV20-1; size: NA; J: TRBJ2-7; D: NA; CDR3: CSASAGASYEQYF; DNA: TGCAGTGCTAGCGCAGGGGCCTCCTACGAGCAGTACTTC
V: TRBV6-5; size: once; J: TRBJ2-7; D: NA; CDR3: CATCRGYEQYF; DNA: TGTGCCACCTGTCGTGGCTACGAGCAGTACTTC
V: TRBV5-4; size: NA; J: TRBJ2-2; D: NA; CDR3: CASSLAGAAGGELFF; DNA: TGTGCCAGCAGCTTGGCCGGGGCCGCCGGCGGGGAGCTGTTTTTT
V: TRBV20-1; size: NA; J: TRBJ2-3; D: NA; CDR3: CSPKIIATITDTQYF; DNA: TGCAGTCCTAAAATAATAGCGACGATCACAGATACGCAGTATTTT
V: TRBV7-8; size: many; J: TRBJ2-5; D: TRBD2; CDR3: CASSRGGDQETQYF; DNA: TGTGCCAGCAGCCGGGGGGGGGATCAAGAGACCCAGTACTTC
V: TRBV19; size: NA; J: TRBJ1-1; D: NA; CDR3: CASSMRVTEAFF; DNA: TGTGCCAGTAGTATGCGGGTGACTGAAGCTTTCTTT
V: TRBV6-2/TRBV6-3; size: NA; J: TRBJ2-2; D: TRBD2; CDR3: CASSYSPLAGGRTGELFF; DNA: TGTGCCAGCAGTTACTCCCCCCTAGCGGGGGGTAGGACCGGGGAGCTGTTTTTT
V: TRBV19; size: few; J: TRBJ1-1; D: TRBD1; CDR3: CASRLGGQGEAFF; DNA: TGTGCCAGTAGGCTAGGGGGCCAGGGAGAAGCTTTCTTT
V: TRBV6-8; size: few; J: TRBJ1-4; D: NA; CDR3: CASSWGGGGEKLFF; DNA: TGTGCCAGCAGCTGGGGGGGAGGAGGGGAAAAACTGTTTTTT
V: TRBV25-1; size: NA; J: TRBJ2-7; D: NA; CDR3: CASSGGLRQYF; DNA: TGTGCCAGCAGTGGAGGATTGAGGCAGTACTTC
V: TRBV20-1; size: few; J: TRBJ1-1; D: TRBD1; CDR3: CGILRTGTTEAFF; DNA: TGCGGTATTCTCAGGACAGGGACGACTGAAGCTTTCTTT
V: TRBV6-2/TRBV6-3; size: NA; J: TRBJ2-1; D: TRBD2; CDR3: CASSPSREGEQFF; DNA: TGTGCCAGCAGCCCGTCGCGGGAGGGTGAGCAGTTCTTC
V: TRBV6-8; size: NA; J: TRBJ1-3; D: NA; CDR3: CASSGTTRFSGNTIYF; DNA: TGTGCCAGCAGTGGGACAACACGGTTCTCTGGAAACACCATATATTTT
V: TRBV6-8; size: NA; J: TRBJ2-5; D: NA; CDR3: CASSLGGTDQETQYF; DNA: TGTGCCAGCAGTTTGGGGGGAACCGACCAAGAGACCCAGTACTTC
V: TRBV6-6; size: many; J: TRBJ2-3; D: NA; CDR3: CASSPASIGVTDTQYF; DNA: TGTGCCAGCAGCCCGGCGTCGATCGGCGTCACAGATACGCAGTATTTT
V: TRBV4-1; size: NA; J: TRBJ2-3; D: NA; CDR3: CASSQGLQTVAQYF; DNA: TGCGCCAGCAGCCAGGGACTGCAAACGGTGGCGCAGTATTTT
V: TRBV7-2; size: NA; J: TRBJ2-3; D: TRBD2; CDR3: CASSPKSAAGGTDTQYF; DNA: TGTGCCAGCAGCCCAAAAAGCGCGGCGGGAGGAACAGATACGCAGTATTTT
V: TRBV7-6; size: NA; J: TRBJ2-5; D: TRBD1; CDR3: CASSFGTGALETQYF; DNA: TGTGCCAGCAGCTTCGGGACAGGGGCCCTGGAGACCCAGTACTTC
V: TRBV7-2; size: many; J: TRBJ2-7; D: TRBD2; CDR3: CASRSTSAIMGQYF; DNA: TGTGCCAGCAGGTCAACTAGCGCCATAATGGGGCAGTACTTC
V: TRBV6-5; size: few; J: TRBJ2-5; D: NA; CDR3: CASRPEGRETQYF; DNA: TGTGCCAGCAGGCCGGAGGGGAGGGAGACCCAGTACTTC
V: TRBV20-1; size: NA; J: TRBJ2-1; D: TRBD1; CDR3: CSALTGGEQFF; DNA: TGCAGTGCGCTTACAGGGGGTGAGCAGTTCTTC
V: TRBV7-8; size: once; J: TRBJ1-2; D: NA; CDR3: CASSYDRTEGYTF; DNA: TGTGCCAGCAGCTACGACAGGACTGAAGGCTACACCTTC
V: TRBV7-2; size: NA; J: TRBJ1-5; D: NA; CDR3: CASSLSSRNNQPQHF; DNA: TGTGCCAGCAGCTTATCGAGCCGGAACAATCAGCCCCAGCATTTT
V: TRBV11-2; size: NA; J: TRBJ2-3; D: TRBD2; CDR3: CASSSIAGASTDTQYF; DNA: TGTGCCAGCAGCTCAATAGCGGGAGCCAGCACAGATACGCAGTATTTT
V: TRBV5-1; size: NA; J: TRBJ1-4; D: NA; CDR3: CASSLGGYGVEKLFF; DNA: TGCGCCAGCAGCTTGGGCGGCTACGGGGTTGAAAAACTGTTTTTT
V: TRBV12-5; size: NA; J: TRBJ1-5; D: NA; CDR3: CASGLVLGRGRGENQPQHF; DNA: TGTGCTAGTGGTTTGGTACTTGGAAGGGGTCGGGGGGAAAATCAGCCCCAGCATTTT
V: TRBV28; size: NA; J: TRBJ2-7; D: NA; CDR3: CASKWQGSSYEQYF; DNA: TGTGCCAGCAAATGGCAGGGAAGCTCCTACGAGCAGTACTTC
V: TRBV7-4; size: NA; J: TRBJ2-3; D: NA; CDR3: CASSLFGWTDTQYF; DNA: TGTGCCAGCAGCTTGTTCGGTTGGACAGATACGCAGTATTTT
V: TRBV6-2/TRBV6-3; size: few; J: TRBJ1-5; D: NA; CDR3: CASSPLRDTLSNQPQHF; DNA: TGTGCCAGCAGTCCTCTCCGGGACACACTTAGCAATCAGCCCCAGCATTTT
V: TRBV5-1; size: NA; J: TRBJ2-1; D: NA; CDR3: CASSLLGQRGNEQFF; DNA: TGCGCCAGCAGCTTGCTAGGGCAAAGGGGGAATGAGCAGTTCTTC
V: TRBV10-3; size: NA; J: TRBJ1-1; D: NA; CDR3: CAISPQVGLEAFF; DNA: TGTGCCATCAGCCCACAGGTGGGACTTGAAGCTTTCTTT
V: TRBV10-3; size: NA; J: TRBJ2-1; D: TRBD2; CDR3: CAISRSGSGEQFF; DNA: TGTGCCATCAGCCGGAGCGGGAGTGGTGAGCAGTTCTTC
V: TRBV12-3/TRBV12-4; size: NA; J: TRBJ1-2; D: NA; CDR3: CASSRGDVGAPNYGYTF; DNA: TGTGCCAGCAGCCGTGGGGATGTAGGGGCGCCTAACTATGGCTACACCTTC